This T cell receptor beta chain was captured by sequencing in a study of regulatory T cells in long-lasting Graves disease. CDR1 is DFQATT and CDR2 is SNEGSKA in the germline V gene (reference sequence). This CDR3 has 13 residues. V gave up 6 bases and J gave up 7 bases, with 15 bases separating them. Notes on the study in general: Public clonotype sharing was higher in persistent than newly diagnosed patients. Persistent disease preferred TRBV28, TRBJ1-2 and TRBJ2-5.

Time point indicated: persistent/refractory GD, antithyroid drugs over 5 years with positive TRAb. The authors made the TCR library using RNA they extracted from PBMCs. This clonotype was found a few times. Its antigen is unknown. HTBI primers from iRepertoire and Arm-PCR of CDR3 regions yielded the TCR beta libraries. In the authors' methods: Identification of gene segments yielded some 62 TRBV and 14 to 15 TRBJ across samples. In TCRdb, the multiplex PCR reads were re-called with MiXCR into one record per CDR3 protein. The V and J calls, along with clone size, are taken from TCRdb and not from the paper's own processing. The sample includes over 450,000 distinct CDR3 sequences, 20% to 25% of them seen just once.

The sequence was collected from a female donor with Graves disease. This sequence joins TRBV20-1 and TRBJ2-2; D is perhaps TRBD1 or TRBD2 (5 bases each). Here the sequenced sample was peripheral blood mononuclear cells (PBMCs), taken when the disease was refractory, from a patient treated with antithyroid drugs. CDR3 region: CSATVRGDGELFF. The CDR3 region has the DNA TGCAGTGCCACAGTCCGAGGGGACGGGGAGCTGTTTTTT.